The 3 T cell receptor beta chains presented below share a single source sample, sequenced in a study of long-term antiretroviral therapy in people with HIV. Run at survey level, the immunoSEQ assay was version v3.0. This table comes from immunoSEQ multiplex PCR, and its TCRdb copy is limited to in-frame clones, with some not included. Of 25,000 to 35,000 clones listed, around nine tenths are singletons. The sample in question was unsorted PBMCs, obtained 5 years before starting antiretroviral therapy. These TCRs come from a man aged 50 to 59 with HIV.

The chain employs TRBV10-3 and TRBJ2-7, with 9 bases fitting TRBD1. V dropped 6 bases and J dropped 3; count of bases not matched to a gene: 3. The length of the CDR3 is 13 residues. Germline V gives CDR1 ENHRY, CDR2 SYGVKD. The CDR3 here is CAIRGQGVYEQYF. The CDR3 DNA follows: TGTGCCATCAGGGGACAGGGAGTCTACGAGCAGTACTTC.

This clone showed up just once. The chain joins TRBV5-5 to TRBJ2-1, with D uncertain. V was shortened by 4 bases and J by 4 bases, with 15 bases between the two germline ends. Germline values: CDR1 SGHKS, CDR2 YYEKEE (reference sequence). The CDR3 consists of 15 residues. The CDR3 is CASSLQTAGYNEQFF. CDR3 sequence (DNA): TGTGCCAGCAGCCTCCAGACGGCAGGTTACAATGAGCAGTTCTTC.

The gene calls are TRBV29-1 and TRBJ2-7; D tentatively reads TRBD1 or TRBD2 (6 bases each). Germline CDR1 and CDR2: SQVTM and ANQGSEA. The germline V and J ends were trimmed by 4 bases and 0 bases, with 16 bases remaining between them. The length of the CDR3 is 15 residues. This CDR3 is CSVVYRGRYSYEQYF. Written as DNA, the CDR3 is TGCAGCGTTGTGTATCGGGGGCGCTACTCCTACGAGCAGTACTTC.